Each of the 28 T cell receptor beta chains below was sequenced from the same sample in a study of graft-versus-host responses after intestinal transplantation. Antigens of these TCRs are unknown. Generated by immunoSEQ multiplex PCR, the TCRdb table keeps only in-frame clones and is missing some. The data contain around 88,000 clones, roughly four fifths of them singletons. Sequencing used unstimulated CD8+ T cells sorted from spleen or lymph node cells, obtained before intestinal transplant. The receptor source for this set is a human donor who received an intestinal transplant.

This chain uses TRBV5-1 with TRBJ2-3; perhaps TRBD1 as D (5 bases). CDR3 size: 14 residues. Trimming shortened V by 5 bases and J by 0 bases, and 10 bases separated the two germline ends. Germline V gene data show CDR1 as SGHRS and CDR2 as YFSETQ. Written as DNA, the CDR3 is TGCGCCAGCAGTCGGCAGGGTAGCACAGATACGCAGTATTTT. This encodes CASSRQGSTDTQYF. The entire variable domain, with the rest obtained from reference TRBV5-1 and TRBJ2-3, is as follows: KAGVTQTPRYLIKTRGQQVTLSCSPISGHRSVSWYQQTPGQGLQFLFEYFSETQRNKGNFPGRFSGRQFSNSRSEMNVSTLELGDSALYLCASSRQGSTDTQYFGPGTRLTVL.

The chain employs TRBV9 and TRBJ2-7; possible D gene TRBD1, 5 bases. Germline V CDR1 and CDR2: SGDLS, YYNGEE. CDR3 length: 14 residues. Trimming took off 4 bases at V and 6 bases at J, with 17 bases between the two ends. The CDR3 protein is CASSPKQDGPEQYF. CDR3 bases: TGTGCCAGCAGCCCTAAACAGGACGGACCCGAGCAGTACTTC.

The rearrangement links TRBV15 to TRBJ2-7, with D possibly matching TRBD1 (6 bases). The CDR3 runs 17 residues. CDR1 is LNHNV, CDR2 YYDKDF, per germline (reference sequence). The ends were cut back, 6 bases at V and 5 bases at J, with 26 bases in the middle. CDR3 coding DNA: TGTGCCACCAGTTTCCCTCTCAGGGGATTGTCGGGGAACGAGCAGTACTTC. Translation gives CATSFPLRGLSGNEQYF. The whole variable domain, remainder taken from reference TRBV15 and TRBJ2-7, is DAMVIQNPRYQVTQFGKPVTLSCSQTLNHNVMYWYQQKSSQAPKLLFHYYDKDFNNEADTPDNFQSRRPNTSFCFLDIRSPGLGDTAMYLCATSFPLRGLSGNEQYFGPGTRLTVT.

Written as DNA, the CDR3 is TGCGCCAGCAGTGCAAGACAGTCCATGAACACTGAAGCTTTCTTT. It specifies CASSARQSMNTEAFF. The genes are TRBV10-2 and TRBJ1-1; a possible D gene is TRBD1 (5 bases). V was trimmed by 4 bases and J by 0 bases, leaving 12 bases between them. The CDR3 loop spans 15 amino acids. Germline CDR1 reads WSHSY; CDR2 reads SAAADI.

V usage is TRBV10-3 and J usage is TRBJ2-3; 11 nucleotides agree with TRBD1. Germline loops: CDR1 ENHRY, CDR2 SYGVKD. V lost 11 bases and J lost 3; bases outside the gene matches: 4. The CDR3 consists of 13 residues. CDR3 in amino acids: CASGQGVTDTQYF. The CDR3 DNA sequence: TGTGCCTCGGGACAGGGGGTTACAGATACGCAGTATTTT.

This clone was detected a few times. The gene calls are TRBV5-1 and TRBJ1-2; 7 bases map to TRBD1. Germline CDR1 reads SGHRS; CDR2 reads YFSETQ. V was clipped by 3 bases and J by 8 bases; unmatched bases: 7. The CDR3 is 13 residues long. The CDR3: CASSSYRGAGYTF. DNA for the CDR3: TGCGCCAGCAGCTCGTACAGGGGAGCAGGCTACACCTTC.

The chain is built from TRBV4-1 and TRBJ1-3; D not certain. This CDR3 is 13 amino acids long. Germline V gene data show CDR1 as MGHRA and CDR2 as YSYEKL. The V end was cut by 1 base, the J end by 0 bases, with 1 base between. The CDR3 DNA is TGCGCCAGCAGCCAAGTCTCTGGAAACACCATATATTTT. Amino acid sequence: CASSQVSGNTIYF.

This rearrangement joins TRBV27 to TRBJ2-3; D is perhaps TRBD1 (6 bases). The CDR3 contains 15 residues. Germline V CDR1 and CDR2: MNHEY, SMNVEV (reference sequence). V gave up 5 bases and J gave up 4 bases, with 16 bases separating them. The CDR3: CASSPGALPPDTQYF. CDR3 nucleotides: TGTGCCAGCAGTCCAGGGGCTCTCCCCCCAGATACGCAGTATTTT.

V is TRBV6-5 and J is TRBJ2-3; 13 bases line up with TRBD2. The germline CDR1 and CDR2 sequences are MNHEY and SVGAGI. The junction had 4 bases not matched to a gene; V was cut back by 6 bases and J by 4 bases. This CDR3 spans 15 amino acids. The chain's CDR3 is CASSPGLAGSDTQYF. Here the CDR3 DNA reads TGTGCCAGCAGCCCGGGACTAGCGGGGTCAGATACGCAGTATTTT.

The chain employs TRBV5-1 and TRBJ2-6; D may correspond to TRBD1 or TRBD2 (5 bases each). The CDR3 runs to 17 residues. CDR1 is SGHRS and CDR2 is YFSETQ in the germline V gene. V was shortened by 3 bases and J by 2 bases, with 15 bases between the two germline ends. DNA of the CDR3: TGCGCCAGCAGCTGGGGGTCCACTAAGGCTGGGGCCAACGTCCTGACTTTC. It yields the protein CASSWGSTKAGANVLTF. The full variable domain, in which reference TRBV5-1 and TRBJ2-6 provide the parts outside the CDR3, is KAGVTQTPRYLIKTRGQQVTLSCSPISGHRSVSWYQQTPGQGLQFLFEYFSETQRNKGNFPGRFSGRQFSNSRSEMNVSTLELGDSALYLCASSWGSTKAGANVLTFGAGSRLTVL.

V is TRBV28 and J is TRBJ2-1; 12 bases map to TRBD2. The CDR3 has 15 amino acids. Germline V CDR1 and CDR2: MDHEN, SYDVKM. V was clipped by 4 bases and J by 7 bases; unmatched bases: 5. This chain's CDR3 is CASSWGTSGQNEQFF. The CDR3 nucleotides are TGTGCCAGCAGTTGGGGGACTAGCGGGCAAAATGAGCAGTTCTTC.

This chain joins TRBV9 and TRBJ2-2; D unclear. V shed 2 bases and J shed 0 bases, with 14 bases lying between them. CDR3 size: 17 residues. Germline assignment: CDR1 SGDLS and CDR2 YYNGEE. The CDR3 DNA reads as TGTGCCAGCAGCGTTTCCCGGTGGGCAGCGAACACCGGGGAGCTGTTTTTT. Amino acids: CASSVSRWAANTGELFF.

The chain is built from TRBV5-1 and TRBJ2-1; D remains ambiguous. Germline CDR1 reads SGHRS; CDR2 reads YFSETQ. The CDR3 is made up of 13 amino acids. V was shortened by 1 base and J by 9 bases, with 11 bases between the two germline ends. In DNA form, the CDR3 reads TGCGCCAGCAGCTTGTTCCCCGGTACTGAGCAGTTCTTC. As protein: CASSLFPGTEQFF.

This clone has only one observation. CDR3 nucleotide sequence: TGTGCCAGCAGCCTCTTAGGGGACAGGGGAGGAAACACCATATATTTT. Translating gives CASSLLGDRGGNTIYF. J is TRBJ1-3 and V is TRBV7-2, with TRBD1 matching 10 bases. CDR3 length: 16 residues. Germline CDR1 SGHTA, CDR2 FQGNSA. J was trimmed by 4 bases and V by 5 bases; bases with no gene match: 8.

This clone appeared a single time. The chain combines TRBV7-8 with TRBJ2-7, with D maybe TRBD2 (5 bases). CDR1 is SGHVS, CDR2 FQNEAQ, per germline. V lost 2 bases, J lost 2 bases, and 25 bases lay in between. The CDR3 loop spans 19 amino acids. The CDR3 here is CASSLIGGSDLLRTYEQYF. CDR3 DNA: TGTGCCAGCAGCTTAATTGGCGGGTCAGACCTCTTGCGGACCTACGAGCAGTACTTC.

The chain is built from TRBV7-9 and TRBJ1-2; D might be TRBD1 (6 bases). There are 13 residues in the CDR3. CDR1 is SEHNR, CDR2 FQNEAQ, per germline (reference sequence). V shed 5 bases and J shed 8 bases, with 15 bases lying between them. The CDR3 DNA follows: TGTGCCAGCAGCACCCCCACAGGGCCCGGCTACACCTTC. Amino acid sequence: CASSTPTGPGYTF.

V and J are TRBV27 and TRBJ2-5; 8 positions match TRBD1. V was clipped by 4 bases and J by 4 bases; unmatched bases: 8. Per the germline V gene, CDR1 is MNHEY and CDR2 is SMNVEV (reference sequence). CDR3 size: 15 residues. CDR3 in DNA: TGTGCCAGCAGTTCCTACTCAGGGGGCAGAGAGACCCAGTACTTC. It translates to CASSSYSGGRETQYF.

Comments on this clone: This same CDR3 is encoded by further DNA sequences in the sample. V gene TRBV19 combines with J gene TRBJ1-2; TRBD1 matches at 8 bases. This CDR3 region has 13 residues. Trimming took 6 bases from V and 4 from J; bases not matched to a gene: 4. Germline CDR1 and CDR2: LNHDA and SQIVND (reference sequence). The CDR3 region has the DNA TGTGCCAGTAGCCCCACAGGGGGCTATGGCTACACCTTC. Translation: CASSPTGGYGYTF.

The table lists this clone with a few counts. It is likely a read error: a sequence one base away is far more abundant. V gene TRBV19 combines with J gene TRBJ2-7, with 10 bases identical to TRBD2. The germline CDR1 and CDR2 sequences are LNHDA and SQIVND (reference sequence). CDR3 length: 18 amino acids. CDR3 sequence (DNA): TGTGCCAGTCGTATAGCCAGCGGGGGGGCCGAAAAGTCCTACGAGCAGTACTTC. This translates into CASRIASGGAEKSYEQYF.

This clone was seen more than once but under ten times. The chain couples TRBV6-4 to TRBJ1-1, with D hard to call. Germline V gene data show CDR1 as MRHNA and CDR2 as SNTAGT. There are 15 residues in the CDR3. V lost 2 bases and J 4 bases, leaving 14 bases between the germline ends. As DNA, the CDR3 is TGTGCCAGCAGTGACAATTCGCAAGCCGGCACTGAAGCTTTCTTT. It specifies CASSDNSQAGTEAFF.

There are a few counts of this clone. The chain recombines TRBV6-5 with TRBJ1-1; 7 nucleotides agree with TRBD1. The V gene's germline CDR1 is MNHEY and CDR2 SVGAGI. With 2 bases clipped from V and 5 bases from J, the junction kept 8 bases outside the gene matches. CDR3 length: 15 amino acids. CDR3 coding DNA: TGTGCCAGCAGTTACAGGGGGCGATGGAGGACTGAAGCTTTCTTT. Translating it yields CASSYRGRWRTEAFF.

This chain links TRBV27 with TRBJ1-2; no clear D. Germline V CDR1 and CDR2: MNHEY, SMNVEV (reference sequence). The ends were cut back, 3 bases at V and 8 bases at J, with 13 bases in the middle. The CDR3 loop spans 13 amino acids. The CDR3 region has the DNA TGTGCCAGCAGTTTGGCTTCGACTGGAGGCTACACCTTC. Protein sequence: CASSLASTGGYTF.

The V call is TRBV4-1, the J call TRBJ1-2; D is undetermined. The CDR3 loop spans 15 amino acids. V lost 0 bases to trimming and J lost 0 bases, with 8 bases between them. CDR1 and CDR2 (germline): MGHRA, YSYEKL. DNA for the CDR3: TGCGCCAGCAGCCAAGATCACGGAGCTAACTATGGCTACACCTTC. Translation: CASSQDHGANYGYTF.

The rearrangement uses TRBV9 and TRBJ1-5; D call uncertain. The CDR3 extends over 14 amino acids. The V end lost 0 bases, the J end lost 7 bases, and 11 bases lay between the germline ends. CDR1 is SGDLS and CDR2 is YYNGEE in the germline V gene. The CDR3 DNA follows: TGTGCCAGCAGCGTAGTCACAGTCGGACAGCCCCAGCATTTT. Protein: CASSVVTVGQPQHF.

The chain uses TRBV11-2 and TRBJ2-7; D is perhaps TRBD2 (5 bases). Germline V CDR1 and CDR2: SGHAT, FQNNGV. V lost 1 base, J lost 3 bases, and 13 bases lay in between. The CDR3 consists of 15 residues. CDR3 coding DNA: TGTGCCAGCAGCTTAGTTTCGGACTCATACTACGAGCAGTACTTC. It specifies CASSLVSDSYYEQYF.

The chain employs TRBV4-1 and TRBJ2-3; possible D gene TRBD1, 5 bases. This CDR3 is built from 15 residues. V was trimmed by 4 bases and J by 2 bases, leaving 13 bases between them. Germline V gene data show CDR1 as MGHRA and CDR2 as YSYEKL. This CDR3 reads CASSPRTPYTDTQYF. In DNA, the CDR3 is TGCGCCAGCAGCCCCCGGACACCCTACACAGATACGCAGTATTTT.

The chain is built from TRBV6-6 and TRBJ1-5; D is ambiguous. Deletions cut 4 bases from V and 0 bases from J, with 13 bases between. Per the germline V gene, CDR1 is MNHNY and CDR2 is SVGAGI (reference sequence). This CDR3 has 16 amino acids. CDR3 DNA: TGTGCCAGCAGTTCCGACCGACGCGATAGCAATCAGCCCCAGCATTTT. It is translated as CASSSDRRDSNQPQHF.

This clone was counted a few times. The chain recombines TRBV27 with TRBJ2-1, with 8 positions matching TRBD1. CDR3 length: 12 residues. V dropped 5 bases and J dropped 7; count of bases not matched to a gene: 1. Germline lookup yields CDR1 MNHEY and CDR2 SMNVEV (reference sequence). CDR3 amino acids: CASSRQGNEQFF. For the CDR3, the DNA is TGTGCCAGCAGTCGACAGGGGAATGAGCAGTTCTTC.